Here is one T cell receptor beta chain with its context. This clonotype appeared many times. Its target antigen remains unknown. Qualities for individual bases were not recorded, and no much larger clone is one base off. Bone marrow was sampled from every patient at the time of active disease. Ficoll-Hypaque density gradient centrifugation was used to isolate bone marrow mononuclear cells. CD138-negative cells were obtained by negative selection after labeling with CD138 magnetic microbeads on a MACS separator, removing myeloma plasma cells. Flow cytometry on an Attune NxT with CD138 antibodies was used to check the purity of the isolated cells. Total RNA was extracted using TRIzol reagent and was quantified on a NanoDrop spectrophotometer. Paired RNA-seq and IR-seq were performed on each patient's CD138-negative bone marrow sample. This specimen belongs to a study of read filtering for tumor transcriptome and immune sequencing (dated by TCRdb to 2019 to 2021). For context, the study as a whole: The cohort was composed of 17 to 20 male and 11 to 15 female patients, with a mean age of about 68 years and an age range of about 47 to 80. Under revised international staging, 8 or 9 patients fell into R-ISS I, 15 to 20 into R-ISS II and 7 into R-ISS III. After DNase treatment, whole-transcriptome libraries were prepared with the TruSeq RNA Access Library Prep Kit. TCR-region mapped reads per sample ranged from about 4.05 to 11 million with IR-seq versus only roughly 85 to 1273 with RNA-seq. Using the same bone marrow samples, the study ran both targeted immune repertoire sequencing and bulk whole-transcriptome sequencing and then compared the TCR repertoires from each method. As a main aim, a read-filtering strategy for immune repertoire data was addressed, with the specific question being whether clonotypes supported by a single read should be removed.

Starting from 350 to 450 ng RNA, TCR libraries were constructed with the Immunoverse kit using molecular barcoded adaptors that cover the alpha/delta and beta/gamma chains. TCR library preparation used the same RNA that was used for transcriptome sequencing. An Illumina HiSeq 4000 with 2 x 150 cycles was used to sequence the TCR libraries. The paper's data handling went like this. TCR reads were aligned to human V, D, J and C references and assembled into CDR3 clonotypes with MiXCR, including quality filtering and error correction. The tcR package in R was used to analyze clonotype counts and gene usage diversity. For inspection of raw mapping reads, RNA-seq reads were mapped by STAR aligner version 2.5.3a onto GRCh37 of the human genome. To test how sequencing depth affected the clonotypes detected, IR-seq fastq files were randomly downsampled with Seqtk 1.3. TCRdb trimmed the raw reads at Q25, called clones with MiXCR and kept productive beta chains. Every entry covers one CDR3 protein and lists the most common genes and DNA from its rows. The V and J calls here are based on TCRdb, not the publication. Across this sample there are 120,000 or so distinct CDR3 sequences, with 10% to 15% seen only once. Of the sample, roughly 9.6% is held by the ten largest clones.

From the cysteine up to the phenylalanine, the CDR3 has a length of 14 residues. The CDR3 DNA has 42 bases and is translated from base 1. The germline V gene (reference sequence) supplies CDR1 LGHDT and CDR2 YNNKEL. Trimmed from V: 2 bases; trimmed from J: 9 bases; junction bases lacking a gene match: 3. Beyond this particular receptor, the publication reports: The sorted CD138-negative fraction was not purified T cells but a mixed bone marrow immune population. When single-read clonotypes were removed, the proportions of shared clonotypes in IR-seq and RNA-seq correlated more strongly. Clonotypes were captured by IR-seq at much higher depth and more reliably than by RNA-seq, and smaller IR-seq throughput was sufficient for identification of most shared clonotypes. Single-read clonotypes made up around 80% of clonotypes but only 3.5% to 4% of total reads in IR-seq, compared with about 69% of clonotypes and more than 40% of reads in RNA-seq.

The rearrangement joined TRBV3-1 to TRBJ2-5; 13 junctional bases match TRBD2. The sequenced material came from a population of CD138-negative cells sorted from bone marrow. The label giving this sample's cell subset or site can be read as: bone marrow mononuclear cells depleted of CD138+ plasma/myeloma cells by negative magnetic selection. The clonotype comes from a donor aged 40 or older with multiple myeloma. The CDR3 loop reads CASSQTSGRAPQYF. The DNA sequence follows: TGTGCCAGCAGCCAAACTAGCGGGAGGGCCCCCCAGTACTTC.